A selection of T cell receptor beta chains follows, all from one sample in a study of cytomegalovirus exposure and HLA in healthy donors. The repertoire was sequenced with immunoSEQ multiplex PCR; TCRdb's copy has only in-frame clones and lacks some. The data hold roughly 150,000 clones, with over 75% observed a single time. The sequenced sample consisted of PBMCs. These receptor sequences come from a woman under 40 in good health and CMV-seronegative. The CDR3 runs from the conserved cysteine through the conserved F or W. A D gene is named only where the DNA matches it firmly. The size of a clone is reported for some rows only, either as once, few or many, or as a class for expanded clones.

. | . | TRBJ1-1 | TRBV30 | TGTGCCTGGAGTGTTAGAACAGTCGCAGGTGAAGCTTTCTTT | CAWSVRTVAGEAFF
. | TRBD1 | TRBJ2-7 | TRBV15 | TGTGCCACCAGCAGACAGGGGGAAACCTACGAGCAGTACTTC | CATSRQGETYEQYF
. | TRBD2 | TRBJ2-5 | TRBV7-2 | TGTGCCAGCAGCCGCGTCCGGGCTAGCGGCGAGACCCAGTACTTC | CASSRVRASGETQYF
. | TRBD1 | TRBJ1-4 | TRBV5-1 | TGCGCCAGCAGCTTGGGACCAGGGGGCGCTGAGGAAAAACTGTTTTTT | CASSLGPGGAEEKLFF
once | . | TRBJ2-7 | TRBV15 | TGTGCCACCAGCAGAGGGCTGCAAGCCTACGAGCAGTACTTC | CATSRGLQAYEQYF
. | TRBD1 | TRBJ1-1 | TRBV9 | TGTGCCAGCAGCGTAGGCGGGACAGGGGGCACTGAAGCTTTCTTT | CASSVGGTGGTEAFF
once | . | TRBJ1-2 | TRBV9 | TGTGCCAGCTCCAGGGTCAATGGCTACACCTTC | CASSRVNGYTF
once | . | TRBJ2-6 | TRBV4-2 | TGTGCCAGCAGCCAAGATCGACAAACCTCTGGGGCCAACGTCCTGACTTTC | CASSQDRQTSGANVLTF
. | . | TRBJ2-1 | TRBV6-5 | TGTGCCAGCAGTGAAGACGACAGCTACAATGAGCAGTTCTTC | CASSEDDSYNEQFF
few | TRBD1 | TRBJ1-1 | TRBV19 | TGTGCCACTAGGGCCCCTGGACAGGGAACTGAAGCTTTCTTT | CATRAPGQGTEAFF
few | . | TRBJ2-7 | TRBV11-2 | TGTGCCAGCAGCTTAGATACGGGTGTAAAGCAGTACTTC | CASSLDTGVKQYF